The clone carrying this TCR beta chain has just a few counts. As yet, its antigen is unknown. There are 16 residues in the CDR3. V trimming: 6 bases; J trimming: 5 bases; junction bases outside the gene matches: 10. This specimen comes from a study of T cell repertoires in cytomegalovirus infection. Study results and limitations: Totalled public TCR beta family frequency picked out people who carried CMV plus the relevant HLA.

From the reads, TCRdb called clonotypes with MiXCR, one entry per CDR3 protein. The sample comprises 200,000 to 300,000 distinct CDR3 sequences, roughly 15% of which are singletons, and around 8.1% rests with the top ten. This receptor was taken from a human donor in good health (CMV status not recorded). Some clones in this sample may be carry-over from other donors' samples. The V call is TRBV12-3 or TRBV12-4, the J call TRBJ2-2; 9 bases agree with TRBD1. Sequencing was carried out using PBMCs. The CDR3 DNA follows: TGTGCCAGCAGCCGCACAACAGGGGGCGCGACCGGGGAGCTGTTTTTT. Protein: CASSRTTGGATGELFF.